The entry that follows covers one T cell receptor beta chain sequence. Its antigen is currently unknown. The assay was immunoSEQ multiplex PCR, and TCRdb's table has in-frame clones only and misses some. This table holds some 97,000 clones, around 90% found once. Patients with autoimmune history or systemic immunosuppression were excluded. From germline, CDR1 is MNHEY and CDR2 SMNVEV (reference sequence). Trimming left V 2 bases short and J 4 bases short, with 13 bases between. This CDR3 contains 15 residues. The data derive from a study of OX40 agonist ivuxolimab in advanced cancers. Findings of the study overall: Among the least clonally expanded were partial responders at 0.1-3.0 mg/kg. Average numbers of expanded clones were greater in CD8+ T cells than in CD4+. Doses of 0.1 to 3.0 mg/kg were accompanied by clonal expansion of CD4+ and CD8+ blood T cells by week 6.

The TCR sequence derives from an adult with an advanced solid tumor such as melanoma, head and neck, liver or kidney cancer. The chain combines TRBV27 with TRBJ2-3; D may be TRBD2 (6 bases). The input for sequencing was CD4+ or CD8+ T cells sorted from blood, taken in a trial of the OX40 agonist ivuxolimab. This chain's CDR3 is CASSLAGLGPDTQYF. For the CDR3, the DNA is TGTGCCAGCAGTTTAGCGGGGTTGGGTCCAGATACGCAGTATTTT.